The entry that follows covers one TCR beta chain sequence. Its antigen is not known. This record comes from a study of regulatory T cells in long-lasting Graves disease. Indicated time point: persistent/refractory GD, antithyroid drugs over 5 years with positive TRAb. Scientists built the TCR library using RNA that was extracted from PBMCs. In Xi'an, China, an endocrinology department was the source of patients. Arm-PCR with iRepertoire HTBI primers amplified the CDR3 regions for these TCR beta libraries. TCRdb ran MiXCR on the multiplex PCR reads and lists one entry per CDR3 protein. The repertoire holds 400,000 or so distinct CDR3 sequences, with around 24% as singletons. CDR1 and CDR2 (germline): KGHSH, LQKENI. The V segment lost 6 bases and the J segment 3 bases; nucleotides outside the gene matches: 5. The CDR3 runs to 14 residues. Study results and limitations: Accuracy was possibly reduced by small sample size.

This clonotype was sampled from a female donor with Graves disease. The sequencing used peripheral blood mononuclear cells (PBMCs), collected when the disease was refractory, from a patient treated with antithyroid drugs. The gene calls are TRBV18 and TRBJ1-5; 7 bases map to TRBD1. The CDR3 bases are TGTGCCAGCTCCTCTGGACAGGCCAATCAGCCCCAGCATTTT. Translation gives CASSSGQANQPQHF.